These 9 T cell receptor beta chains were all obtained from the same sample, sequenced in a study of shared clonotypes between healthy human individuals. Sequenced by immunoSEQ multiplex PCR; TCRdb stores in-frame clones only, minus some. The table records some 2,500,000 clones, over 85% of them present only once. The sequenced sample consisted of naive CD4+ T cells from PBMCs. The subset: CD45RA+ positively selected. The receptors derive from a man between 18 and 29 years old in good health. Some clones in this sample may be carry-over from other donors' samples.

This chain links TRBV4-1 with TRBJ2-2; no clear D. Germline V CDR1 and CDR2: MGHRA, YSYEKL. The CDR3 extends over 13 amino acids. Trimming took off 3 bases at V and 5 bases at J, with 7 bases between the two ends. CDR3 in amino acids: CASSHVGTGELFF. The CDR3 nucleotides are TGCGCCAGCAGCCATGTAGGAACCGGGGAGCTGTTTTTT.

This sequence joins TRBV6-4 and TRBJ1-2; D is unclear. The V gene lost 4 bases and the J gene lost 7 bases, with 16 bases spanning the gap. The CDR3 consists of 14 residues. The germline V gene has CDR1 MRHNA and CDR2 SNTAGT. The CDR3 nucleotides read TGTGCCAGCAGTGTGGCCCCTTCCTCGGGTGGCTACACCTTC. It is translated as CASSVAPSSGGYTF.

The CDR3 loop reads CASSQRGGASDTIYF. The CDR3 nucleotides are TGTGCCAGCAGCCAACGCGGGGGGGCGAGCGACACCATATATTTT. This rearrangement joins TRBV6-1 to TRBJ1-3, with D maybe TRBD1 (6 bases). CDR3 length equals 15 residues. The V and J ends lost 6 bases and 8 bases respectively, with 20 bases between them. Germline V gives CDR1 MNHNS, CDR2 SASEGT.

To note about this clone: This CDR3 is also generated by other DNA sequences in the sample. The chain employs TRBV7-3 and TRBJ2-1; 8 bases match TRBD1. Looked up from germline, CDR1 is SGHTA and CDR2 is FQGTGA. Losses at the gene ends were 4 bases for V and 1 base for J; bases not matched to a gene: 3. The CDR3 is 15 amino acids. For the CDR3, the DNA is TGTGCCAGCAGCTCGGACAGGGCGTCCTACAATGAGCAGTTCTTC. Amino acid sequence: CASSSDRASYNEQFF. The whole variable domain, remainder taken from reference TRBV7-3 and TRBJ2-1, is GAGVSQTPSNKVTEKGKYVELRCDPISGHTALYWYRQSLGQGPEFLIYFQGTGAADDSGLPNDRFFAVRPEGSVSTLKIQRTERGDSAVYLCASSSDRASYNEQFFGPGTRLTVL.

The CDR3 reads CASSLDRAELLGYEQYF. The CDR3 coding sequence is TGTGCCAGCAGCTTAGATCGGGCCGAGCTGTTGGGCTACGAGCAGTACTTC. The chain combines TRBV7-2 with TRBJ2-7; the D is unclear. The CDR3 totals 17 residues. Germline CDR1 reads SGHTA; CDR2 reads FQGNSA. Trimming removed 1 base at V and 3 bases at J, with 19 bases between.

Notes on this clone: Within the sample, other DNA sequences also encode this same CDR3. The V and J genes are TRBV18 and TRBJ2-7; D may match TRBD1 or TRBD2 (5 bases each). Trimming took off 3 bases at V and 2 bases at J, with 11 bases between the two ends. The CDR3 consists of 14 residues. The germline V gene has CDR1 KGHSH and CDR2 LQKENI. The CDR3 loop is CASSPGTETYEQYF. The CDR3 bases are TGTGCCAGCTCACCGGGGACGGAGACCTACGAGCAGTACTTC.

This chain connects TRBV7-3 to TRBJ2-7; D is unresolved. The CDR3 contains 15 residues. With 1 base removed from V and 4 bases from J, the gap between germline ends came to 14 bases. Germline V gene sequence: CDR1 SGHTA, CDR2 FQGTGA. CDR3 region: CASSLNPTVTYEQYF. Here the CDR3 DNA reads TGTGCCAGCAGCTTAAACCCGACCGTCACGTACGAGCAGTACTTC.

The chain links TRBV6-6 to TRBJ1-5; 7 positions match TRBD1. CDR3 length: 15 amino acids. Looked up from germline, CDR1 is MNHNY and CDR2 is SVGAGI (reference sequence). V shed 5 bases and J 7 bases; nucleotides not matched to a gene: 11. The CDR3 sequence is CASSAADRVNQPQHF. In nucleotides, the CDR3 is TGTGCCAGCAGTGCCGCCGACAGGGTGAACCAGCCCCAGCATTTT.

The gene calls are TRBV28 and TRBJ2-7, with TRBD1 matching over 8 bases. The CDR3 extends over 14 amino acids. Germline V CDR1 and CDR2: MDHEN, SYDVKM. Trimming at V came to 4 bases and at J to 6 bases, leaving 8 bases not matched to a gene. The CDR3: CASSSPGQGTEQYF. In nucleotides, the CDR3 is TGTGCCAGCAGTTCCCCAGGACAGGGAACCGAGCAGTACTTC. Together with reference TRBV28 and TRBJ2-7, the CDR3 gives the full variable domain: DVKVTQSSRYLVKRTGEKVFLECVQDMDHENMFWYRQDPGLGLRLIYFSYDVKMKEKGDIPEGYSVSREKKERFSLILESASTNQTSMYLCASSSPGQGTEQYFGPGTRLTVT.